This T cell receptor (beta chain) was sequenced during a study of read filtering for tumor transcriptome and immune sequencing. Study-level background: Among patients, approximately 17 were male and about 15 female, aged about 45 to 85 (mean roughly 64). Findings of the study overall: IR-seq captured clonotypes deeper and more reliably than RNA-seq.

Sampling of bone marrow took place during active disease in every patient. From 300 to 400 ng of RNA, a library with molecular barcoded alpha/delta and beta/gamma adaptors was made. MiXCR was run by TCRdb on the reads, yielding one entry per CDR3 protein. Counted here are some 130,000 distinct CDR3 sequences, around 13% occurring once; the ten biggest clones make up 7.5% to 9.5%. This clonotype was detected many times. Its target is unknown. V gave up 0 bases and J gave up 4 bases, with 6 bases separating them. This CDR3 is built from 13 residues. Germline CDR1 SQVTM, CDR2 ANQGSEA. V and J are TRBV29-1 and TRBJ1-4; D is uncertain. Input material: a population of CD138-negative cells sorted from bone marrow. The sequence derives from a donor aged 40 or older with multiple myeloma. The CDR3 loop is CSVEEPFNEKLFF. The CDR3 DNA follows: TGCAGCGTTGAAGAGCCTTTTAATGAAAAACTGTTTTTT.